This T cell receptor (beta chain) was obtained from a study of molecular identifiers for immune sequencing clone quantification (dated by TCRdb to 2017 to 2018). For the study in its entirety: For a replicate experiment, RNA from around 20,000 or 100,000 naive CD8 T cells was divided into five aliquots, of which four were sequenced. This methods study used CD8 T cells to benchmark TCR RNA copy counting and molecular-identifier clustering-based TCR repertoire sequencing (MIDCIRS).

Libraries of naive CD8 T cells were generated from roughly 20,000 to 1,000,000 sorted cells, with 10%, 30% or 50% of the purified RNA used. On a BD FACSAria II, naive CD8 T cells were FACS-sorted as CD8+CD4-CCR7+CD45RA+ and collected into RLT Plus buffer. To test detection sensitivity, Jurkat RNA equivalent to ten TCR copies was spiked into samples of roughly 18,000-1,000,000 naive CD8 T cells. CD8 T cells were enriched using RosetteSep CD8+ T Cell Enrichment Cocktail and Ficoll-Paque, and the enriched cells then underwent ACK red cell lysis. At least ten counts were recorded for this clonotype. Its cognate antigen has yet to be identified. It has no much larger one-base neighbor in the sample; base qualities were not kept. Library generation was performed with PCR. TCRdb lists the instrument as NextSeq 500. Bulk TCR libraries were made following a previously described method, with the TCR primers given in Table S5. Purification of total RNA was performed with the Qiagen AllPrep DNA/RNA kit. Before any analysis, reads coming from multiple sequencing runs of the same library were combined into one pool. For the original study's pipeline: Reads were retained only if the reads had an exact TCR constant sequence, and the retained reads were trimmed to 150 nt and grouped according to their 12-nt molecular barcodes. Reads inside each barcode group were sub-clustered using a 15% Levenshtein threshold, and a quality-weighted consensus sequence was constructed for each RNA molecule. Non-functional sequences were removed, as were lower-count sequences one edit away from another. Based on fitting two negative binomial distributions, any barcode sub-cluster with under 20% of the maximum read count was discarded. TCRdb cleaned the public reads at Q25 with fastp, built clones with MiXCR and kept in-frame beta chains. All rows with the same CDR3 protein become a single entry with the most common DNA and genes. The V and J calls and clone size come from TCRdb's table, not from the authors' own analysis. The sample yields 460,000 or so distinct CDR3 sequences; 25% were counted once. Clones ranked in the top ten supply roughly 0.79% of the sample.

The CDR1 and CDR2 encoded by the germline V gene are MDHEN and SYDVKM. Deletion took 3 bases off V and 0 bases off J, with a span of 10 bases between the germline ends. Its CDR3 holds 15 amino acids, cysteine through phenylalanine. CDR3 DNA is the only sequence kept; it has 45 bases, read in frame from the first base. General study outcomes and caveats: Modeling gave about 3.2 recovered TCR RNA copies per cell versus 9.5 to 10 by digital PCR, implying around 33% capture efficiency. Highly expanded clone sizes could be underestimated because identical TCR molecules may share a barcode. The naive libraries included spiked-in Jurkat TCR RNA (roughly 11 copies' worth), and this RNA is not part of the donor repertoire. A single cell's worth of spiked-in Jurkat TCR RNA was reported detectable even among about 1.1 million naive CD8 T cells. In CMV-specific effector cells, clones with more than 20 RNA copies contained over 99% of molecules, whereas in naive cells such clones contained under 1% of molecules. Without barcode sub-clustering, chimeric consensus sequences inflated TCR diversity; chimeras reached as high as 47%.

This chain is built from TRBV28 and TRBJ2-3; confidence is insufficient to name the D gene. Sequenced input: naive CD8+ T cells from blood, with Jurkat cell RNA spiked in. The cell subset or site tag for this specimen amounts to: FACS-sorted CD8+CD4-CCR7+CD45RA+ naive T cells. The source is a human donor in good health. Some libraries in this study had Jurkat cell RNA spiked in. The nucleotides are TGTGCCAGCAGTTTTCTGCAGGAAAGCACAGATACGCAGTATTTT. Translated, it reads CASSFLQESTDTQYF.